Shown below are 16 T cell receptor beta chains from a single sample sequenced in a study of identical twins. MiXCR, run by TCRdb on the 5' RACE reads, gives a single entry per CDR3 protein. The sample holds 520,000 or so distinct CDR3 sequences, roughly a fifth seen once. Separately, the same data were catalogued under a study of T cells expressing NK-cell markers.

The sequenced sample consisted of CD4+ T cells sorted from blood. The receptor source for this set is a woman between 18 and 29 years old in good health.

The chain employs TRBV3-1 and TRBJ2-5; TRBD1 matches 7 bases. V was pared by 3 bases and J by 5 bases, with 15 bases of the junction left unmatched. The CDR3 sequence is 17 residues long. Germline V gives CDR1 LGHDT, CDR2 YNNKEL (reference sequence). CDR3 nucleotides: TGTGCCAGCAGCCAGCCTCCTCAGGGGGTTATGGCGGAGACCCAGTACTTC. Translating it yields CASSQPPQGVMAETQYF.

This chain links TRBV3-1 with TRBJ2-7, with TRBD1 matching over 8 bases. The CDR3 totals 16 residues. Germline V CDR1 and CDR2: LGHDT, YNNKEL (reference sequence). After removal of 4 bases from V and 2 bases from J, the junction contained 10 bases not matched to a gene. CDR3 in amino acids: CASSLDRVWGTYEQYF. The CDR3 coding sequence is TGTGCCAGCAGCCTGGACAGGGTTTGGGGTACCTACGAGCAGTACTTC.

This clonotype came up a few times. The rearrangement joins TRBV20-1 to TRBJ1-2, with 10 bases fitting TRBD1. In germline, CDR1 is DFQATT, CDR2 SNEGSKA (reference sequence). This CDR3 has 15 amino acids. Trimming removed 5 bases from V and 3 bases from J; junction bases left unmatched: 9. CDR3 in DNA: TGCAGTGCTTGGGGACAGGGGATTGACGACTATGGCTACACCTTC. It specifies CSAWGQGIDDYGYTF.

The chain recombines TRBV11-3 with TRBJ1-1; D not certain. V dropped 5 bases and J dropped 11 bases, with 21 bases sitting between them. Germline loops: CDR1 SGHNT, CDR2 YENEEA. The CDR3 runs 14 residues. CDR3 amino acids: CASSAMWTPGGAFF. The DNA for the CDR3 is TGTGCCAGCAGCGCAATGTGGACTCCCGGTGGGGCTTTCTTT.

This clonotype was seen a handful of times. The chain combines TRBV15 with TRBJ2-1; 7 bases line up with TRBD1. V lost 3 bases, J lost 7 bases, and 9 bases stayed unmatched. CDR3 length equals 15 residues. The germline V gene encodes CDR1 LNHNV and CDR2 YYDKDF (reference sequence). CDR3 region: CATSRPQKQGNEQFF. As DNA, the CDR3 is TGTGCCACCAGCAGGCCCCAAAAACAGGGGAATGAGCAGTTCTTC.

This clonotype was picked up many times. The rearrangement uses TRBV29-1 and TRBJ2-1; D is uncertain. Trimming shortened V by 1 base and J by 0 bases, and 10 bases separated the two germline ends. This CDR3 is built from 15 residues. Germline assignment: CDR1 SQVTM and CDR2 ANQGSEA. CDR3 in amino acids: CSVEVLGSSYNEQFF. DNA of the CDR3: TGCAGCGTTGAAGTCCTGGGAAGCTCCTACAATGAGCAGTTCTTC.

The chain carries TRBV6-2 or TRBV6-3 and TRBJ2-1; TRBD1 is a possible D gene (8 bases). Looked up from germline, CDR1 is MNHEY and CDR2 is SVGEGT. The CDR3 totals 16 residues. V was shortened by 2 bases and J by 8 bases, with 19 bases between the two germline ends. The CDR3 coding sequence is TGTGCCAGCAGTTACGGGGGGGTCAGGGGGCAACATGAGCAGTTCTTC. This codes for CASSYGGVRGQHEQFF.

This clonotype turned up a few times. The chain joins TRBV15 to TRBJ1-2, with TRBD1 matching over 8 bases. Germline V gives CDR1 LNHNV, CDR2 YYDKDF (reference sequence). The CDR3 runs to 19 residues. Trimming removed 0 bases from V and 4 bases from J; junction bases left unmatched: 16. This CDR3 reads CATSRDLRSPPGTGYGYTF. CDR3 nucleotide sequence: TGTGCCACCAGCAGAGATCTCCGCTCTCCCCCCGGGACAGGCTATGGCTACACCTTC.

This clonotype was picked up a small number of times. The chain employs TRBV7-9 and TRBJ2-3, with 8 bases matching TRBD2. From germline, CDR1 is SEHNR and CDR2 FQNEAQ (reference sequence). The ends lost 7 bases at V and 4 bases at J; junction bases unmatched: 13. This CDR3 has 16 residues. The CDR3, as DNA: TGTGCCAGCATCCACGGGGGGGGGCCCAGGCCAGATACGCAGTATTTT. This gives the protein CASIHGGGPRPDTQYF.

This chain links TRBV7-2 with TRBJ2-7; perhaps TRBD2 as D (6 bases). The germline V gene encodes CDR1 SGHTA and CDR2 FQGNSA. V lost 7 bases and J lost 1, with 17 bases in between. The CDR3 length is 15 residues. Here the CDR3 reads CASTPWRGGSYEQYF. In DNA, the CDR3 is TGTGCCAGCACCCCTTGGAGGGGTGGGTCCTACGAGCAGTACTTC.

A few counts support this clonotype. The genes are TRBV20-1 and TRBJ1-4; TRBD1 aligns across 7 bases. Trimming removed 5 bases from V and 5 bases from J; junction bases left unmatched: 5. CDR3 length: 13 amino acids. CDR1 is DFQATT and CDR2 is SNEGSKA in the germline V gene (reference sequence). Here the CDR3 reads CSAARDSNEKLFF. The CDR3 nucleotides are TGCAGTGCTGCGAGGGACAGCAATGAAAAACTGTTTTTT.

The gene calls are TRBV12-3 or TRBV12-4 and TRBJ1-5; D not resolved. The CDR3 consists of 14 residues. V was pared by 6 bases and J by 0 bases, with 9 bases between. CDR3 bases: TGTGCCAGCAGCCGCGTCTATAGCAATCAGCCCCAGCATTTT. It yields the protein CASSRVYSNQPQHF.

The chain carries TRBV20-1 and TRBJ2-7; the D gene could be TRBD1 or TRBD2 (5 bases each). V was shortened by 5 bases and J by 2 bases, with 16 bases between the two germline ends. The length of the CDR3 is 14 residues. Germline CDR1 is DFQATT and CDR2 is SNEGSKA (reference sequence). Here the CDR3 DNA reads TGCAGTGCTGGAAGTGGGGGACGTACCTACGAGCAGTACTTC. Protein: CSAGSGGRTYEQYF.

This clonotype was seen only a few times. The chain uses TRBV4-3 and TRBJ1-5, with 7 nucleotides matching TRBD1. Germline-derived CDR1 and CDR2 are LGHNA and YSLEER. The CDR3 totals 15 residues. The trim removed 1 base at V and 5 bases at J, leaving 5 bases unmatched. CDR3 DNA sequence: TGCGCCAGCAGCCAAGTTCAGGGGGAAGATCAGCCCCAGCATTTT. It translates to CASSQVQGEDQPQHF.

The chain joins TRBV5-1 to TRBJ2-4, with D possibly TRBD1 on 7 matching bases. The germline V gene has CDR1 SGHRS and CDR2 YFSETQ. CDR3 size: 12 residues. Trimming pared 4 bases from V and 9 bases from J, leaving 11 bases between. CDR3 sequence reads: CASSGGTAIQYF. In DNA, the CDR3 is TGCGCCAGCAGCGGAGGGACAGCCATTCAGTACTTC.

This clonotype was counted only a few times. The rearrangement links TRBV20-1 to TRBJ2-3; D ambiguous. The V gene's germline CDR1 is DFQATT and CDR2 SNEGSKA (reference sequence). The length of the CDR3 is 14 residues. The V gene lost 5 bases and the J gene lost 2 bases, with 14 bases spanning the gap. CDR3 nucleotide sequence: TGCAGTGCTCACCCGCGTGGTATCACAGATACGCAGTATTTT. Protein: CSAHPRGITDTQYF.